Included here is one T cell receptor (beta chain) sequence, with context. This entry is derived from a study of shared clonotypes between healthy human individuals. Germline V CDR1 and CDR2: SGDLS, YYNGEE. V lost 0 bases and J 6 bases, leaving 16 bases between the germline ends. There are 16 residues in the CDR3. Here immunoSEQ multiplex PCR was the method, and the copy in TCRdb shows in-frame clones only, minus some. Here the sample spans some 1 million clones, approximately 70% being singletons. Sequenced sample: memory CD4+ T cells sorted from blood. The subset: CD45RA-negative fraction. The source of this sequence is a man in his late teens or twenties in good health. The chain is built from TRBV9 and TRBJ2-1, with D perhaps matching TRBD2 (5 bases). DNA of the CDR3: TGTGCCAGCAGCGTAGAAGTACTAGTCGCCGGCAATGAGCAGTTCTTC. Residues: CASSVEVLVAGNEQFF.